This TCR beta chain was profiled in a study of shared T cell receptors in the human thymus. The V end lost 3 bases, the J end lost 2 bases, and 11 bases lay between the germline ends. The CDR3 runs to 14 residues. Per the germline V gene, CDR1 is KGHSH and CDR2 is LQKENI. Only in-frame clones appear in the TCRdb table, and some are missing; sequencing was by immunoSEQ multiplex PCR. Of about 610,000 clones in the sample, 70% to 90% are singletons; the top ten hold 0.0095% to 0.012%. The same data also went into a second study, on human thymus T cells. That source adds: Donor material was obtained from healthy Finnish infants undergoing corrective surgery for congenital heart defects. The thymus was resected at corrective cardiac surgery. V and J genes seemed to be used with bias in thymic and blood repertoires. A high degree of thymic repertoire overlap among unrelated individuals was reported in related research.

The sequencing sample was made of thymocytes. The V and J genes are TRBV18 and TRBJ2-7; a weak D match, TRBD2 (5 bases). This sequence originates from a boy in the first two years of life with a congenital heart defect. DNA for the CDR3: TGTGCCAGCTCACCGGGTGGGAGAGCCTACGAGCAGTACTTC. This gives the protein CASSPGGRAYEQYF.